This T cell receptor (beta chain) came from a study of cytomegalovirus exposure and HLA in healthy donors. The PCR ran on 60 Vbeta and 13 Jbeta primers. Produced via immunoSEQ multiplex PCR; TCRdb's table is partial and in-frame only. The data show 120,000 or so clones, with about 84% seen just once and 3.5% to 4% held by the top ten. The study's findings and limits: An analysis that was carried out later associated 15,000 to 20,000 TCR beta sequences with HLA alleles at 0.05 false discovery rate. Testing in vitro showed three CMV-associated chains specific for CMV antigens. When a later analysis was performed, an Asian-associated ancestry cluster reportedly had fewer N-insertions than the approximately 690-donor mean.

A note on this clone: Its antigen is undetermined.

Looked up from germline, CDR1 is SGDLS and CDR2 is YYNGEE. V was pared by 4 bases and J by 1 base, with 14 bases between. This CDR3 contains 15 residues. The chain links TRBV9 to TRBJ2-5; D remains unclear. The receptor's source is a man between 18 and 29 years old in good health and CMV-seropositive. Sample: PBMCs. The CDR3 region is CASSPRDSSQETQYF. The CDR3 nucleotides are TGTGCCAGCAGCCCCCGCGACTCCTCCCAAGAGACCCAGTACTTC. The complete variable domain, with remaining parts taken from reference TRBV9 and TRBJ2-5, reads DSGVTQTPKHLITATGQRVTLRCSPRSGDLSVYWYQQSLDQGLQFLIQYYNGEERAKGNILERFSAQQFPDLHSELNLSSLELGDSALYFCASSPRDSSQETQYFGPGTRLLVL.